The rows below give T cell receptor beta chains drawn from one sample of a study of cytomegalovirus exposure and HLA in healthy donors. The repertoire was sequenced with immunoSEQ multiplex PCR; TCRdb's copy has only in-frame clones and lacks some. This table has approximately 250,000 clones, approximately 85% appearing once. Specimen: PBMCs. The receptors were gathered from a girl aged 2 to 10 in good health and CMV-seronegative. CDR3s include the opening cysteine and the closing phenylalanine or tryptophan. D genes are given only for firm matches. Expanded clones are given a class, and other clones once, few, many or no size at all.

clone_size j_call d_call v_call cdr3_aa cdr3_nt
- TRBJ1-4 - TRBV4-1 CASSQGTGDEKLFF TGCGCCAGCAGCCAAGGGACCGGGGATGAAAAACTGTTTTTT
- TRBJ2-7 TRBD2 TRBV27 CASSFRGVSEQYF TGTGCCAGCAGTTTTCGGGGGGTAAGCGAGCAGTACTTC
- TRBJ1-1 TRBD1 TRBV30 CACLDPDRSPEAFF TGTGCCTGCCTCGACCCGGACAGGAGCCCTGAAGCTTTCTTT
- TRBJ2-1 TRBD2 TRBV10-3 CAIAAGGSYNEQFF TGTGCCATCGCCGCGGGGGGGAGCTACAATGAGCAGTTCTTC
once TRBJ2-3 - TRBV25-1 CASSDRGTDTQYF TGTGCCAGCAGTGACAGGGGCACAGATACGCAGTATTTT
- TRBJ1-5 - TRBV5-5 CASSSGVSNQPQHF TGTGCCAGCAGCTCAGGGGTGAGCAATCAGCCCCAGCATTTT
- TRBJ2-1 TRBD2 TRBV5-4 CASSLGGLVGSYNEQFF TGTGCCAGCAGCTTGGGGGGACTAGTGGGATCCTACAATGAGCAGTTCTTC
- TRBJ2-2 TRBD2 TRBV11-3 CASSSTSGNEAGELFF TGTGCCAGCAGCTCGACTAGCGGGAATGAGGCCGGGGAGCTGTTTTTT
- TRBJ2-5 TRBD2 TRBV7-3 CASSSTSGVPRETQYF TGTGCCAGCAGCTCTACTAGCGGGGTCCCGCGGGAGACCCAGTACTTC
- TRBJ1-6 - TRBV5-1 CASSLAFAGVGSPLHF TGCGCCAGCAGCTTGGCGTTTGCCGGGGTCGGTTCACCCCTCCACTTT
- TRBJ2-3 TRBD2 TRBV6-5 CATKAGNAADTQYF TGTGCCACGAAAGCGGGAAATGCGGCAGATACGCAGTATTTT
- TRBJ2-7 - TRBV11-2 CASSLETGPAYEQYF TGTGCCAGCAGCTTAGAAACAGGGCCAGCCTACGAGCAGTACTTC
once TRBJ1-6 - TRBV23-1 CASSQACDRRKDSPLHF TGCGCCAGCAGTCAGGCTTGCGATCGCAGGAAAGATTCACCCCTCCACTTT
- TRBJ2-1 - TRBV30 CAFAMSSYNEQFF TGTGCCTTCGCCATGAGCTCCTACAATGAGCAGTTCTTC
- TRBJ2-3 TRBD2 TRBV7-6 CASSMVGQTSGRMTDTQYF TGTGCCAGCAGCATGGTGGGACAGACTAGCGGGAGGATGACAGATACGCAGTATTTT
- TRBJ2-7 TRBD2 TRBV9 CASSPPGTIPYEQYF TGTGCCAGCAGCCCTCCCGGGACTATACCCTACGAGCAGTACTTC
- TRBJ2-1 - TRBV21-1 CASSKARTGNNEQFF TGTGCCAGCAGCAAGGCCAGGACAGGGAACAATGAGCAGTTCTTC
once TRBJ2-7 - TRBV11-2 CASSLDEAGTRSPYEQYF TGTGCCAGCAGCTTAGACGAGGCGGGAACACGCTCCCCCTACGAGCAGTACTTC
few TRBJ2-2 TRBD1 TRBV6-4 CASSSQGTGELFF TGTGCCAGCAGTTCACAGGGGACCGGGGAGCTGTTTTTT
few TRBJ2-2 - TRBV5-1 CASSLVGGNTGELFF TGCGCCAGCAGCTTGGTAGGAGGGAACACCGGGGAGCTGTTTTTT